This T cell receptor beta chain originates from a study of blood T cell repertoires in COVID-19. Study-wide context: Nucleic acid was either cDNA or gDNA, and it came from T cells, B-cell-depleted T cells, or PBMCs.

Germline V CDR1 and CDR2: SGDLS, YYNGEE. V lost 0 bases to trimming and J lost 2 bases, with 9 bases between them. The CDR3 spans 15 residues. Original handling: Estimated nucleated cell counts came from reference gene primer amplification. Sequenced by immunoSEQ multiplex PCR; TCRdb stores in-frame clones only, minus some. That table is the source of V, J and clone size, and D and trimming were worked out from the DNA. The sample contains about 53,000 clones, around four fifths of which appear only once. Sequencing was performed on peripheral blood. This sequence originates from a human donor in a cohort sampled during active COVID-19. The V gene is TRBV9, the J gene TRBJ2-1; unclear D gene. The CDR3 DNA follows: TGTGCCAGCAGCGTAGCTTCGGTAACCTACAATGAGCAGTTCTTC. It specifies CASSVASVTYNEQFF.